These 15 T cell receptor beta chains originate from one sample sequenced in a study of post-analysis software for immune sequencing data. The study, taken as a whole, reports: Patients showed TRBV5-6, TRBV5-1 and TRBV20-1 among five TRBV segments more frequent than in controls.

No cognate antigen is known for these TCRs. Prepared libraries of TCR beta cDNA carried unique molecular identifiers. In TCRdb, the PCR reads were re-called with MiXCR into one record per CDR3 protein. The data contain about 460,000 distinct CDR3 sequences, roughly 46% of them singletons. The sample comprised blood. These receptors all come from a girl under 18 with multiple sclerosis.

A few counts support this clonotype. This rearrangement joins TRBV20-1 to TRBJ2-5; TRBD1 aligns across 10 bases. The CDR3 spans 14 residues. Trimming removed 3 bases from V and 11 bases from J; junction bases left unmatched: 12. From germline, CDR1 is DFQATT and CDR2 SNEGSKA (reference sequence). The CDR3 region has the DNA TGCAGTGCTAGGGAGGCCGGGACAGGGGATGAGCAGTACTTC. Amino acid sequence: CSAREAGTGDEQYF.

The CDR3 DNA follows: TGCGCCAGCAGCCAGGCGGGAGCGGGTCGGGCGGAGACCCAGTACTTC. Its translation: CASSQAGAGRAETQYF. V gene TRBV4-1 combines with J gene TRBJ2-5, with 7 bases matching TRBD2. Trimming at V came to 3 bases and at J to 5 bases, leaving 12 bases not matched to a gene. Germline CDR1 reads MGHRA; CDR2 reads YSYEKL. The CDR3 covers 16 residues.

CDR3 nucleotide sequence: TGTGCCAGCAGCCTACGGGGGGGGTCGAATTCACCCCTCCACTTT. Translating gives CASSLRGGSNSPLHF. The V gene is TRBV7-2, the J gene TRBJ1-6; TRBD1 is a possible D gene (5 bases). V shed 5 bases and J shed 7 bases, with 15 bases lying between them. The germline V gene encodes CDR1 SGHTA and CDR2 FQGNSA. CDR3 length: 15 residues.

In DNA, the CDR3 is TGCAGCGTTTTGGGACCACAGGGGGTGGTCACCGGGGAGCTGTTTTTT. Translated, it gives CSVLGPQGVVTGELFF. The chain couples TRBV29-1 to TRBJ2-2, with 8 nucleotides matching TRBD1. J gave up 4 bases and V 5 bases, and 12 bases lay outside the gene matches. The CDR3 spans 16 residues. Germline CDR1 is SQVTM and CDR2 is ANQGSEA.

This rearrangement joins TRBV24-1 to TRBJ2-1, with 7 bases fitting TRBD2. The DNA end is more similar to TRBJ2-7, so the J call may be wrong. The CDR3 contains 17 residues. The V gene's germline CDR1 is KGHDR and CDR2 SFDVKD. Here the CDR3 DNA reads TGTGCCACCAGTGATGCCAGACTAGCAGACTCCTACAATGAGCAGTACTTC. Translated: CATSDARLADSYNEQYF.

The rearrangement links TRBV20-1 to TRBJ2-4; 7 bases are a match to TRBD1. With the DNA end fitting TRBJ2-7 better, the J assignment may be wrong. Germline CDR1 reads DFQATT; CDR2 reads SNEGSKA (reference sequence). The CDR3 covers 11 residues. The CDR3 coding sequence is TGCAGTGCTAGTCCAGGGGGCGAGCAGTACTTC. Its translation is CSASPGGEQYF.

This clonotype was counted a few times. The gene calls are TRBV15 and TRBJ2-3; D gene uncertain. The CDR3 consists of 16 residues. Trimming pared 2 bases from V and 1 base from J, leaving 13 bases between. Germline values: CDR1 LNHNV, CDR2 YYDKDF (reference sequence). Here the CDR3 DNA reads TGTGCCACCAGCAGAAAAAAGCTTGGGGGCACAGATACGCAGTATTTT. Its protein product is CATSRKKLGGTDTQYF. Using reference TRBV15 and TRBJ2-3 for the parts outside the CDR3, the full variable domain is DAMVIQNPRYQVTQFGKPVTLSCSQTLNHNVMYWYQQKSSQAPKLLFHYYDKDFNNEADTPDNFQSRRPNTSFCFLDIRSPGLGDTAMYLCATSRKKLGGTDTQYFGPGTRLTVL.

The chain combines TRBV4-1 with TRBJ2-7; D remains unclear. The closer fit of TRBJ2-5 to the DNA end suggests the J call may be wrong. The CDR3 totals 13 residues. CDR1 and CDR2 (germline): MGHRA, YSYEKL. Written as DNA, the CDR3 is TGCGCCAGCAGCCAACGCTGGGGTGAGACCCAGTACTTC. Translated: CASSQRWGETQYF.

The rearrangement uses TRBV12-3 or TRBV12-4 and TRBJ1-5; D may be TRBD1 (5 bases). V dropped 4 bases and J dropped 2 bases, with 9 bases sitting between them. CDR3 length equals 14 residues. CDR3 sequence reads: CASSSQEGNQPQHF. The CDR3 DNA follows: TGTGCCAGCAGTTCACAGGAGGGCAATCAGCCCCAGCATTTT.

The table lists this clonotype with a few counts. The chain recombines TRBV20-1 with TRBJ2-5; 8 nucleotides match TRBD1. J gave up 5 bases and V 6 bases, and 8 bases lay outside the gene matches. The CDR3 runs 13 residues. The germline gives CDR1 DFQATT, CDR2 SNEGSKA (reference sequence). The CDR3 region is CSAPGQVTETQYF. The CDR3 DNA is TGCAGTGCCCCGGGACAGGTGACTGAGACCCAGTACTTC.

This clonotype was detected a few times. The junction differs from germline at one of its ends, possibly a read error. The chain recombines TRBV20-1 with TRBJ2-1; the D is unclear. This CDR3 comprises 12 residues. CDR1 is DFQATT, CDR2 SNEGSKA, per germline (reference sequence). This CDR3 reads CSAMGTNNEQFF. In DNA form, the CDR3 reads TGTAGTGCTATGGGTACTAACAATGAGCAGTTCTTC.

The chain joins TRBV27 to TRBJ1-4; weak D call: TRBD1 (5 bases). Looked up from germline, CDR1 is MNHEY and CDR2 is SMNVEV (reference sequence). This CDR3 spans 14 amino acids. The V end was cut by 5 bases, the J end by 8 bases, with 15 bases between. CDR3 sequence: CASSRLAGREKLFF. The CDR3 DNA reads TGTGCCAGCAGTAGGTTGGCAGGGAGGGAAAAACTGTTTTTT.

This clonotype was seen a few times. CDR3 DNA sequence: TGTGCCAGCAGTTCCGTGAACTACGAGCAGTACTTC. It specifies CASSSVNYEQYF. J is TRBJ2-7 and V is TRBV12-3 or TRBV12-4; D gene unclear. V lost 4 bases to trimming and J lost 3 bases, with 7 bases between them. The CDR3 sequence is 12 residues long.

This clonotype was seen a few times. This chain links TRBV7-2 with TRBJ2-7; maybe TRBD2 (5 bases). This CDR3 comprises 13 residues. Germline V gene lookup returns CDR1 SGHTA and CDR2 FQGNSA. The germline V and J ends were trimmed by 5 bases and 2 bases, with 10 bases remaining between them. The CDR3 region has the DNA TGTGCCAGCAGCCCGGGAAATGCCTACGAGCAGTACTTC. Its protein product is CASSPGNAYEQYF.

This sequence joins TRBV5-1 and TRBJ2-7, with D possibly matching TRBD1 (5 bases). The V and J ends lost 0 bases and 5 bases respectively, with 12 bases between them. Germline CDR1 is SGHRS and CDR2 is YFSETQ. There are 14 residues in the CDR3. The CDR3 DNA reads as TGCGCCAGCAGCTTGGAAGGGGTGCTCCACGAGCAGTACTTC. Its translation is CASSLEGVLHEQYF.